This TCR beta chain was documented in a study of early T cells in non-severe SARS-CoV-2 infection. Study in general: Chains were unpaired, as sequencing was done on bulk RNA from unsorted whole blood. Whole-study findings and limits: Anti-spike CD8 responses were favored by VDJdb matching, which missed private and CD4 specificities.

TCRdb re-called the 5' RACE reads with MiXCR, one entry per CDR3 protein. The sample shows about 64,000 distinct CDR3 sequences, 11% of them seen only once. Notes on this clonotype: Antigen specificity is unknown.

The germline V gene encodes CDR1 SGHAT and CDR2 FQNNGV. Trimming stripped 0 bases from V and 2 bases from J, with 8 bases between. The CDR3 totals 15 residues. The sample consisted of whole blood, taken at baseline. The chain joins TRBV11-2 to TRBJ1-3, with D unresolved. The sequence was collected from an adult who was a healthcare worker with PCR-confirmed SARS-CoV-2 infection or an uninfected control (not recorded which). CDR3 region: CASSLDGRPGNTIYF. DNA of the CDR3: TGTGCCAGCAGCTTAGACGGGAGGCCTGGAAACACCATATATTTT. The full variable domain, with the rest looked up from reference TRBV11-2 and TRBJ1-3, is EAGVAQSPRYKIIEKRQSVAFWCNPISGHATLYWYQQILGQGPKLLIQFQNNGVVDDSQLPKDRFSAERLKGVDSTLKIQPAKLEDSAVYLCASSLDGRPGNTIYFGEGSWLTVV.